This passage covers 17 T cell receptor beta chains from one sample sequenced in a study of cytomegalovirus exposure and HLA in healthy donors. Primers included in the PCR were 60 Vbeta and 13 Jbeta primers. Using immunoSEQ multiplex PCR, the repertoire was profiled, and TCRdb retains in-frame clones only, with some absent. The table shows approximately 110,000 clones, with approximately 58% occurring only once. Sequenced: PBMCs. The receptor source for this set is a woman aged 25 to 45 in good health and CMV-seronegative.

The chain recombines TRBV5-1 with TRBJ1-5; no clear D. The V and J ends lost 4 bases and 7 bases respectively, with 15 bases between them. Germline CDR1 SGHRS, CDR2 YFSETQ. This CDR3 comprises 14 residues. In DNA, the CDR3 is TGCGCCAGCAGCACGGACGGGGAAATCCAGCCCCAGCATTTT. Amino acids: CASSTDGEIQPQHF. Full variable domain (rest looked up from reference TRBV5-1 and TRBJ1-5): KAGVTQTPRYLIKTRGQQVTLSCSPISGHRSVSWYQQTPGQGLQFLFEYFSETQRNKGNFPGRFSGRQFSNSRSEMNVSTLELGDSALYLCASSTDGEIQPQHFGDGTRLSIL.

This clone was seen more than once but under ten times. This rearrangement joins TRBV2 to TRBJ1-6, with 7 bases aligning to TRBD1. CDR1 and CDR2 (germline): SNHLY, FYNNEI. The V gene end was trimmed by 6 bases and the J gene end by 4 bases; junction bases not matched to a gene: 9. CDR3 size: 16 residues. DNA for the CDR3: TGTGCCAGCAGGCCGGGGGACAGTAAATATAATTCACCCCTCCACTTT. Its translation is CASRPGDSKYNSPLHF.

V usage is TRBV6-6 and J usage is TRBJ2-1; 9 bases map to TRBD2. J gave up 3 bases and V 8 bases, and 5 bases lay outside the gene matches. Per the germline V gene, CDR1 is MNHNY and CDR2 is SVGAGI (reference sequence). The CDR3 extends over 14 amino acids. The CDR3 DNA reads as TGTGCCAGCCTTCTAGCGGGACGCTACAATGAGCAGTTCTTC. It codes for CASLLAGRYNEQFF.

The rearrangement joins TRBV6-5 to TRBJ1-2, with no clear D. V was shortened by 2 bases and J by 2 bases, with 6 bases between the two germline ends. This CDR3 is 13 amino acids long. Germline V lookup: CDR1 MNHEY, CDR2 SVGAGI. CDR3 in DNA: TGTGCCAGCAGTTACGGCGGCAACTATGGCTACACCTTC. Its protein product is CASSYGGNYGYTF.

This chain connects TRBV2 to TRBJ1-3; D perhaps matches TRBD1 (6 bases). Germline V CDR1 and CDR2: SNHLY, FYNNEI. Trimming cost V 4 bases and J 9 bases, with 16 bases left between them. The CDR3 has 14 residues. The CDR3 sequence is CASSGVQGTSTIYF. The DNA of the CDR3 is TGTGCCAGCAGTGGTGTACAGGGTACGTCCACCATATATTTT. The variable domain in full, with the rest retrieved from reference TRBV2 and TRBJ1-3, is EPEVTQTPSHQVTQMGQEVILRCVPISNHLYFYWYRQILGQKVEFLVSFYNNEISEKSEIFDDQFSVERPDGSNFTLKIRSTKLEDSAMYFCASSGVQGTSTIYFGEGSWLTVV.

The gene calls are TRBV6-5 and TRBJ2-6, with D possibly being TRBD1 (5 bases). There are 16 residues in the CDR3. The V gene lost 4 bases and the J gene lost 3 bases, with 13 bases spanning the gap. Germline V CDR1 and CDR2: MNHEY, SVGAGI. CDR3 loop: CASSLSRVGGANVLTF. The DNA of the CDR3 is TGTGCCAGCAGTTTATCCAGGGTTGGTGGGGCCAACGTCCTGACTTTC.

The chain uses TRBV7-9 and TRBJ1-1; D unresolved. Germline CDR1 SEHNR, CDR2 FQNEAQ (reference sequence). Trimming took off 2 bases at V and 2 bases at J, with 9 bases between the two ends. CDR3 length equals 14 residues. The CDR3, as DNA: TGTGCCAGCAGCTTACAGGCCGGTAACACTGAAGCTTTCTTT. Translated, it gives CASSLQAGNTEAFF. The whole variable domain, filled in from reference TRBV7-9 and TRBJ1-1, reads DTGVSQNPRHKITKRGQNVTFRCDPISEHNRLYWYRQTLGQGPEFLTYFQNEAQLEKSRLLSDRFSAERPKGSFSTLEIQRTEQGDSAMYLCASSLQAGNTEAFFGQGTRLTVV.

The V gene is TRBV18, the J gene TRBJ2-7; the match to TRBD1 covers 10 bases. The CDR3 sequence is 15 residues long. CDR1 is KGHSH and CDR2 is LQKENI in the germline V gene. V shed 3 bases, J shed 0 bases, and the junction held 2 bases outside the gene matches. This CDR3 is CASSPGQGSSYEQYF. The CDR3 bases are TGTGCCAGCTCACCGGGACAGGGGAGCTCCTACGAGCAGTACTTC.

The chain couples TRBV5-1 to TRBJ2-1; a possible D gene is TRBD2 (6 bases). Trimming took 2 bases from V and 5 from J, leaving 11 bases between them. Looked up from germline, CDR1 is SGHRS and CDR2 is YFSETQ. This CDR3 is built from 14 residues. In DNA, the CDR3 is TGCGCCAGCAGCTTCGGGAGTCGGCACAATGAGCAGTTCTTC. Encoded protein: CASSFGSRHNEQFF.

The V gene is TRBV7-9, the J gene TRBJ2-5, with 7 bases fitting TRBD2. V shed 2 bases and J 2 bases; nucleotides not matched to a gene: 8. From germline, CDR1 is SEHNR and CDR2 FQNEAQ (reference sequence). CDR3 length: 16 amino acids. The CDR3 sequence: CASSLRIAGSQETQYF. As DNA, the CDR3 is TGTGCCAGCAGCTTAAGAATAGCGGGTTCACAAGAGACCCAGTACTTC.

The chain carries TRBV5-4 and TRBJ2-1; 7 nucleotides line up with TRBD1. This CDR3 has 16 amino acids. The junction had 5 bases not matched to a gene; V was cut back by 2 bases and J by 0 bases. Germline V gives CDR1 SGHNT, CDR2 YYREEE (reference sequence). The CDR3: CASSFHRDSSYNEQFF. CDR3 DNA sequence: TGTGCCAGCAGCTTTCACCGGGACAGCTCCTACAATGAGCAGTTCTTC.

This rearrangement joins TRBV9 to TRBJ2-6; TRBD1 matches 8 bases. Germline values: CDR1 SGDLS, CDR2 YYNGEE. The ends lost 0 bases at V and 4 bases at J; junction bases unmatched: 3. The CDR3 runs 16 residues. CDR3 nucleotide sequence: TGTGCCAGCAGCGTAGGGGGACAGGTCGGGGCCAACGTCCTGACTTTC. Amino acids: CASSVGGQVGANVLTF.

This clone was seen more than once but under ten times. The chain uses TRBV2 and TRBJ2-5; 8 bases line up with TRBD2. The CDR3 runs 17 residues. Losses at the gene ends were 8 bases for V and 5 bases for J; bases not matched to a gene: 19. CDR1 SNHLY and CDR2 FYNNEI come from the germline V gene. The CDR3, as DNA: TGTGCCAGCGGAGGCCTGGGGTGGGCGGGAGGAGACGAGACCCAGTACTTC. It yields the protein CASGGLGWAGGDETQYF.

The chain joins TRBV7-9 to TRBJ2-1, with TRBD2 matching over 14 bases. CDR3 length equals 15 residues. The germline V gene has CDR1 SEHNR and CDR2 FQNEAQ (reference sequence). The trim removed 3 bases at V and 7 bases at J, leaving 2 bases unmatched. The CDR3 here is CASSLTSGRDNEQFF. CDR3 coding DNA: TGTGCCAGCAGCTTGACTAGCGGGAGGGATAATGAGCAGTTCTTC.

This clone appeared a single time. This chain joins TRBV15 and TRBJ1-4; TRBD1 aligns across 8 bases. CDR3 length: 15 residues. From germline, CDR1 is LNHNV and CDR2 YYDKDF (reference sequence). The V segment lost 1 base and the J segment 7 bases; nucleotides outside the gene matches: 5. Here the CDR3 reads CATSRGQGLGEKLFF. CDR3 DNA sequence: TGTGCCACCAGCAGAGGACAGGGGTTAGGTGAAAAACTGTTTTTT.

The chain is built from TRBV7-9 and TRBJ2-5; D perhaps matches TRBD1 (5 bases). Germline V gene lookup returns CDR1 SEHNR and CDR2 FQNEAQ (reference sequence). Trimming pared 1 base from V and 4 bases from J, leaving 10 bases between. This CDR3 region has 14 residues. The CDR3 here is CASSLGQGTETQYF. DNA for the CDR3: TGTGCCAGCAGCTTAGGGCAGGGTACAGAGACCCAGTACTTC. The full variable domain, rest sourced from reference TRBV7-9 and TRBJ2-5, is DTGVSQNPRHKITKRGQNVTFRCDPISEHNRLYWYRQTLGQGPEFLTYFQNEAQLEKSRLLSDRFSAERPKGSFSTLEIQRTEQGDSAMYLCASSLGQGTETQYFGPGTRLLVL.

The V call is TRBV2, the J call TRBJ2-3, with D perhaps matching TRBD2 (5 bases). The V and J ends lost 5 bases and 0 bases respectively, with 12 bases between them. The germline CDR1 and CDR2 sequences are SNHLY and FYNNEI. The CDR3 has 15 residues. The CDR3 nucleotides read TGTGCCAGCAGTACACAGCGGAGAAGCACAGATACGCAGTATTTT. This codes for CASSTQRRSTDTQYF.